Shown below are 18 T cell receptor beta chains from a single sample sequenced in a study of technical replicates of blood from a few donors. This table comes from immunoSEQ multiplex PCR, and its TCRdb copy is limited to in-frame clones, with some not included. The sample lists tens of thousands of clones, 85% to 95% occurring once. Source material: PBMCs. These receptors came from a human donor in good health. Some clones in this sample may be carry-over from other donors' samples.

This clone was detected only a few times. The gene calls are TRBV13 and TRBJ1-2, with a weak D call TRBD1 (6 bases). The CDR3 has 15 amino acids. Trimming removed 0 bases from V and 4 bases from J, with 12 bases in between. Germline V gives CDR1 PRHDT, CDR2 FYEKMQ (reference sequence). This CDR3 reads CASSLGEGVGYGYTF. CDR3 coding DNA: TGTGCCAGCAGCTTAGGAGAGGGGGTGGGCTATGGCTACACCTTC.

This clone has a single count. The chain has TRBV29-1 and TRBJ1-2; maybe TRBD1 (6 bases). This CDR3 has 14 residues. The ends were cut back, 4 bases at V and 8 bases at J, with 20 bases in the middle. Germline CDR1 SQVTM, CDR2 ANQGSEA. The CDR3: CSVGPWQGLKGYTF. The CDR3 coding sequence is TGCAGCGTTGGGCCGTGGCAGGGGCTTAAGGGCTACACCTTC.

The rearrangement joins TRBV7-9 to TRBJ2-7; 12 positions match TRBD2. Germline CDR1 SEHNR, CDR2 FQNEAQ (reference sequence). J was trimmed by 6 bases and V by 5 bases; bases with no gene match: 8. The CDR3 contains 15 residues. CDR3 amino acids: CASSVTSGGMGEQYF. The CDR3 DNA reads TGTGCCAGCAGCGTAACTAGCGGGGGGATGGGCGAGCAGTACTTC.

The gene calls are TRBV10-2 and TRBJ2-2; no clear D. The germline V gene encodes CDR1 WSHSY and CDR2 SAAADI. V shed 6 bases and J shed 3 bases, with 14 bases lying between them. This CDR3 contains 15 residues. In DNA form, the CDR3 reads TGCGCCAGCAGCCGTTCCACTGTTTACACCGGGGAGCTGTTTTTT. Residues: CASSRSTVYTGELFF.

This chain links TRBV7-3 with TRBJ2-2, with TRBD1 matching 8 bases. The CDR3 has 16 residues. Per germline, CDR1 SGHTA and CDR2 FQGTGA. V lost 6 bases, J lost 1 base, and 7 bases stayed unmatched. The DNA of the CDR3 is TGTGCCAGCAGATCCCCGGGGACAGGGAACACCGGGGAGCTGTTTTTT. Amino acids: CASRSPGTGNTGELFF.

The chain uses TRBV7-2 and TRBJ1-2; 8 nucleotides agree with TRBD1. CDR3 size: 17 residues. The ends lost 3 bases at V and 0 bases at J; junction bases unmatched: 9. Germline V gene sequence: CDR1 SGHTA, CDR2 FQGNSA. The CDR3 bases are TGTGCCAGCAGCTTGGGGACAGGCCTATCTGCTAACTATGGCTACACCTTC. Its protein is CASSLGTGLSANYGYTF.

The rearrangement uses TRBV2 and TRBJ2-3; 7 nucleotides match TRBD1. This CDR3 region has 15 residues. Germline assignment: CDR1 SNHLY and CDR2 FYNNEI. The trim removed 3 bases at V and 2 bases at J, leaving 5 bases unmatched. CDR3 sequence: CASSDYRGITDTQYF. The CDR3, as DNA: TGTGCCAGCAGTGACTACAGGGGTATCACAGATACGCAGTATTTT.

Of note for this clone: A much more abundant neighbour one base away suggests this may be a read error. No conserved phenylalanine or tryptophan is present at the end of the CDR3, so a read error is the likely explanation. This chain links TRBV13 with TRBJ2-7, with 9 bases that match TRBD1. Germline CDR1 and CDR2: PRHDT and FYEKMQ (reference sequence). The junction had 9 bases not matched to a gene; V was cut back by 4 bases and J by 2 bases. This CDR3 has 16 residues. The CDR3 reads CASSSLAGQGTYEQYL. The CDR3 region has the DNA TGTGCCAGCAGCTCCTTGGCGGGACAGGGAACCTACGAGCAGTACCTC.

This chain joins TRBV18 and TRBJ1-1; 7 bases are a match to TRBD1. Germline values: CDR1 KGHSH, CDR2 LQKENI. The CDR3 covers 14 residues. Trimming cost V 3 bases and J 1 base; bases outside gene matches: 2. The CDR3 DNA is TGTGCCAGCTCACCCGGGACAGCGAACACTGAAGCTTTCTTT. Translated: CASSPGTANTEAFF.

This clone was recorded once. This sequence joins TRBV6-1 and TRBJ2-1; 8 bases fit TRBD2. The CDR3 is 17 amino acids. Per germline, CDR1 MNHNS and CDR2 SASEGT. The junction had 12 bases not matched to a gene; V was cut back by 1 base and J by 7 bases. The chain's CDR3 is CASSEGLRAGGLNEQFF. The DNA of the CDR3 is TGTGCCAGCAGTGAAGGGCTGCGGGCGGGGGGTCTGAATGAGCAGTTCTTC.

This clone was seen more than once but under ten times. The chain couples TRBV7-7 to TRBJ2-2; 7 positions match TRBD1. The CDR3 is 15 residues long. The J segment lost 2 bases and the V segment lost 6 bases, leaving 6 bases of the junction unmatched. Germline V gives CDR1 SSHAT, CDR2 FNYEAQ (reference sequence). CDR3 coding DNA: TGTGCCAGCAGTCAAGGGGACAGAAACACCGGGGAGCTGTTTTTT. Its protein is CASSQGDRNTGELFF.

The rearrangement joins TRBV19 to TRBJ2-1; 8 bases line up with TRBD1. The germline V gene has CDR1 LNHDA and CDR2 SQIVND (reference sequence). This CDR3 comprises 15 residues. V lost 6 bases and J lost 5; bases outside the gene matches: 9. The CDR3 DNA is TGTGCCAGTAGCTTACTCGTCAGGGGGCACAATGAGCAGTTCTTC. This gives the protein CASSLLVRGHNEQFF.

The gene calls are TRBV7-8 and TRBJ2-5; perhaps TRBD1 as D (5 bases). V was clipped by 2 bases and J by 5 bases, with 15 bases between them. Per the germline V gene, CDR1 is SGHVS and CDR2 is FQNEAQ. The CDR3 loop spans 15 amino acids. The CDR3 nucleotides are TGTGCCAGCAGCTTATCAGGGATGGGTCCGGAGACCCAGTACTTC. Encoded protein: CASSLSGMGPETQYF.

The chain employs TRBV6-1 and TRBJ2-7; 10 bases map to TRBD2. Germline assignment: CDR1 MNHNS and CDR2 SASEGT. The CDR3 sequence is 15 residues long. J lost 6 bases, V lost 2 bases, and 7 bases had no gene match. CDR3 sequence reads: CASSERLAGASEQYF. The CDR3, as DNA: TGTGCCAGCAGTGAAAGGCTAGCGGGAGCTTCCGAGCAGTACTTC.

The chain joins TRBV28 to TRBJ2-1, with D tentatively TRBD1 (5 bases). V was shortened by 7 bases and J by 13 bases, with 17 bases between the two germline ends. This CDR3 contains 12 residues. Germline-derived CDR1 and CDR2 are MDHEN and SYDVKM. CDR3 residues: CASTQEGARQFF. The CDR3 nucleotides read TGTGCCAGCACCCAGGAAGGGGCCCGTCAGTTCTTC.

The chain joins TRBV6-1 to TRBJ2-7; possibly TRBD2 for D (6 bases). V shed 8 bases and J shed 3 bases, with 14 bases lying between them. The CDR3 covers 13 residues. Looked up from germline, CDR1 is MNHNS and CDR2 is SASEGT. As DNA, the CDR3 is TGTGCCAGCGGTCAGGGACTGAGCTACGAGCAGTACTTC. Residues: CASGQGLSYEQYF.

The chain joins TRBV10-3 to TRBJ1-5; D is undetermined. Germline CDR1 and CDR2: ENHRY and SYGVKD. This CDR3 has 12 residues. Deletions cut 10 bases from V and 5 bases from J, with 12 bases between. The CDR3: CATQEAYQPQHF. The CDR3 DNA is TGTGCCACCCAGGAGGCGTATCAGCCCCAGCATTTT.

CDR3 amino acids: CASSSTGANTGELFF. The CDR3 region has the DNA TGTGCCAGCAGCTCGACAGGGGCCAACACCGGGGAGCTGTTTTTT. The chain links TRBV7-3 to TRBJ2-2; 8 bases map to TRBD1. Trimming cost V 4 bases and J 2 bases; bases outside gene matches: 3. In germline, CDR1 is SGHTA, CDR2 FQGTGA. CDR3 length: 15 residues.